This T cell receptor beta chain was sequenced during a study of tumor-infiltrating lymphocytes in primary liver carcinoma. The CDR3 totals 15 residues. The germline gives CDR1 SGHVS, CDR2 FQNEAQ. Trimming shortened V by 5 bases and J by 11 bases, and 22 bases separated the two germline ends. Using a constant-region primer together with ProtoScript II reverse transcriptase, TCR beta cDNA was made from around 0.55 ug of total RNA. Libraries covering TCR beta were generated through three nested multiplex PCR rounds (using a slightly modified ARM-PCR). TRBV1-TRBV30 forward primers paired with a C-beta reverse primer were used in the first two PCR rounds, which ran about 11 cycles each. Each CDR3 protein gets one entry after TCRdb re-called the multiplex PCR reads with MiXCR. Of approximately 340,000 distinct CDR3 sequences listed, about 61% were seen once; the top ten hold under 8.5%. Out of unsorted whole blood came the blood RNA, and germline DNA was extracted as well. These patients lived with chronic HBV infection and had never been treated.

About this clonotype itself: Its specificity is unknown.

Points from the study as a whole: Being bulk and unsorted, samples allowed no CD4+ and CD8+ repertoire comparison.

The gene calls are TRBV7-8 and TRBJ2-1; D possibly corresponds to TRBD1 (5 bases). Sequencing was carried out using peripheral blood. The receptor comes from a man in his forties with primary liver carcinoma and hepatitis B virus infection. The CDR3 sequence is CASSPIRGVRSKQFF. CDR3 nucleotides: TGTGCCAGCAGCCCAATAAGGGGTGTCCGTTCAAAGCAGTTCTTC.